The 28 T cell receptor beta chains in this list originate from one sample, sequenced in a study of T cell clonality in common variable immunodeficiency. Their antigen targets remain unknown. Clones were sequenced by immunoSEQ multiplex PCR, and TCRdb holds only the in-frame ones, with some missing. Singletons are absent from the sample, which has tens of thousands of clones. Study-wide points: In common variable immunodeficiency, TCR beta chains reportedly carried fewer deletions and N-nucleotide insertions.

The specimen was peripheral blood mononuclear cells. Receptors originate from a human donor with common variable immunodeficiency.

This clone was seen repeatedly, ten times or more. Read coverage stops 3 residues before the CDR3 terminus; the germline J gene supplies the remainder. This rearrangement joins TRBV18 to TRBJ2-6; perhaps TRBD1 as D (5 bases). Trimming took off 4 bases at V and 0 bases at J, with 13 bases between the two ends. The CDR3 totals 17 residues. CDR1 and CDR2 from the germline V gene are KGHSH and LQKENI. Incomplete CDR3 DNA: TGTGCCAGCTCACGGACATCGGAGAGCTCTGGGGCCAACGTC. It encodes CASSRTSESSGANV. The complete CDR3 sequence is CASSRTSESSGANVLTF.

This clone occurred many times. With the read ending 3 residues before the CDR3 end, the germline J gene is used to fill in that end. The gene calls are TRBV19 and TRBJ2-6, with D possibly being TRBD1 (6 bases). The CDR3 sequence is 15 residues long. Germline V gives CDR1 LNHDA, CDR2 SQIVND (reference sequence). With 6 bases removed from V and 0 bases from J, the gap between germline ends came to 9 bases. Partial CDR3 DNA: TGTGCCAGTAGCAGGGGTAACTCTGGGGCCAACGTC. It yields the protein CASSRGNSGANV. The whole CDR3 sequence is CASSRGNSGANVLTF.

This clone showed up just a few times. The CDR3 end lies 3 residues beyond the end of the read and is filled in from the germline J gene. The chain combines TRBV19 with TRBJ1-2; D gene ambiguous. CDR1 and CDR2 from the germline V gene are LNHDA and SQIVND (reference sequence). V lost 0 bases, J lost 6 bases, and 17 bases lay in between. The CDR3 is 16 residues long. The CDR3 bases that were read are TGTGCCAGTAGTATAGATGGCTCGCCCACCTTTAATGGC. Its translation: CASSIDGSPTFNG. The whole CDR3 is CASSIDGSPTFNGYTF.

This clone was counted ten times or more. Read sequence stops 3 residues before the CDR3 end, and the germline J gene provides the missing end. The chain carries TRBV19 and TRBJ1-5; 7 bases are a match to TRBD1. V lost 5 bases to trimming and J lost 4 bases; unmatched junction nucleotides: 8. CDR1 and CDR2 (germline): LNHDA, SQIVND (reference sequence). This CDR3 comprises 15 residues. The CDR3 sequence is CASSLQGLLNQPQHF. The CDR3 DNA, read in part, is TGTGCCAGTAGTCTACAGGGGCTCCTAAATCAGCCC. Combining the CDR3 with reference TRBV19 and TRBJ1-5 gives the whole variable domain DGGITQSPKYLFRKEGQNVTLSCEQNLNHDAMYWYRQDPGQGLRLIYYSQIVNDFQKGDIAEGYSVSREKKESFPLTVTSAQKNPTAFYLCASSLQGLLNQPQHFGDGTRLSIL.

There are many counts of this clone. The read gets to within 3 residues of the CDR3 end, and the germline J gene fills in the rest. The chain couples TRBV7-2 to TRBJ2-3, with 9 bases matching TRBD2. Trimming took 2 bases from V and 7 from J; bases not matched to a gene: 7. This CDR3 region has 15 residues. The germline gives CDR1 SGHTA, CDR2 FQGNSA. This chain's CDR3 is CASSLSSGGGNTQYF. The covered CDR3 bases are TGTGCCAGCAGCTTAAGTAGCGGGGGAGGAAATACG.

Many counts were recorded for this clone. The read finishes 3 residues shy of the CDR3 end, and the germline J gene is used to complete it. This chain uses TRBV7-7 with TRBJ2-2; D possibly corresponds to TRBD1 (5 bases). Germline values: CDR1 SSHAT, CDR2 FNYEAQ (reference sequence). V lost 5 bases to trimming and J lost 3 bases, with 13 bases between them. The CDR3 spans 15 residues. This chain's CDR3 is CASSPRGSYTGELFF. Incomplete CDR3 DNA: TGTGCCAGCAGCCCAAGGGGCAGCTACACCGGGGAG. The full variable domain, rest sourced from reference TRBV7-7 and TRBJ2-2, is GAGVSQSPRYKVTKRGQDVTLRCDPISSHATLYWYQQALGQGPEFLTYFNYEAQPDKSGLPSDRFSAERPEGSISTLTIQRTEQRDSAMYRCASSPRGSYTGELFFGEGSRLTVL.

This clone is deemed medium-sized. The CDR3 spells CASSLAGGMPYGYTF. CDR3 bases read: TGTGCCAGCAGCTTAGCCGGGGGGATGCCCTATGGC. The chain links TRBV5-6 to TRBJ1-2; weak D call: TRBD1 (5 bases). Coverage ceases 3 residues before the CDR3 finishes, and the germline J gene fills in the end. V gave up 2 bases and J gave up 4 bases, with 15 bases separating them. Looked up from germline, CDR1 is SGHDT and CDR2 is YYEEEE. This CDR3 has 15 residues.

This clone appeared many times. At one boundary the junction diverges from the germline segment, which might be a read error. The read ends 3 residues before the CDR3 terminus; that terminus is restored from the germline J gene. The chain carries TRBV4-2 and TRBJ2-7; TRBD1 agrees at 7 bases. This CDR3 is 13 amino acids long. The germline CDR1 and CDR2 sequences are LGHNA and YNFKEQ. The CDR3 DNA, read in part, is TGCGCCAGCAGCCAGAACAGGGGTGGCGAG. This gives the protein CASSQNRGGE. The whole CDR3 sequence is CASSQNRGGEQYF.

By frequency in the sample, this clone is medium-sized (0.01 to 0.1%). The read terminates 3 residues before the CDR3 end, so the remaining end is supplied by the germline J gene. V is TRBV10-1 and J is TRBJ2-3; 7 bases match TRBD1. This CDR3 contains 12 residues. The germline CDR1 and CDR2 sequences are WNHNN and SYGVQD (reference sequence). The DNA read from the CDR3 is TGCGCCAGCAGTGGACAGGGCCTCACG. Its translation: CASSGQGLT. The full CDR3 is CASSGQGLTQYF.

This clone was seen repeatedly, ten times or more. The read finishes 3 residues shy of the CDR3 end, and the germline J gene is used to complete it. The V and J genes are TRBV28 and TRBJ2-2; 7 nucleotides line up with TRBD1. The CDR3 covers 14 residues. The ends lost 5 bases at V and 3 bases at J; junction bases unmatched: 3. Germline V lookup: CDR1 MDHEN, CDR2 SYDVKM. The sequenced part of the CDR3 DNA is TGTGCCAGCAGTAGGGGACAGTACACCGGGGAG. This translates into CASSRGQYTGE. Given in full, the CDR3 is CASSRGQYTGELFF.

Ten or more counts support this clone. The read finishes 3 residues shy of the CDR3 end, and the germline J gene is used to complete it. The chain combines TRBV30 with TRBJ2-3; 7 bases agree with TRBD1. V lost 0 bases, J lost 0 bases, and 9 bases stayed unmatched. The CDR3 length is 17 residues. Germline V gene data show CDR1 as GTSNPN and CDR2 as SVGIG (reference sequence). CDR3 residues: CAWSVRRQGISTDTQYF. The sequenced CDR3 bases are TGTGCCTGGAGTGTACGGAGACAGGGAATTAGCACAGATACG. The complete variable domain, with remaining parts taken from reference TRBV30 and TRBJ2-3, reads SQTIHQWPATLVQPVGSPLSLECTVEGTSNPNLYWYRQAAGRGLQLLFYSVGIGQISSEVPQNLSASRPQDRQFILSSKKLLLSDSGFYLCAWSVRRQGISTDTQYFGPGTRLTVL.

At least ten counts were recorded for this clone. The read halts 3 residues ahead of the CDR3 end, with the missing end drawn from the germline J gene. The V gene is TRBV18, the J gene TRBJ2-3, with 10 bases that match TRBD1. Germline values: CDR1 KGHSH, CDR2 LQKENI. This CDR3 region has 16 residues. The trim removed 5 bases at V and 1 base at J, leaving 6 bases unmatched. Partial CDR3 DNA: TGTGCCAGCTCAACAACCGGGACAGGGGGCACAGATACG. Translation gives CASSTTGTGGTDT. The full CDR3 protein reads CASSTTGTGGTDTQYF.

This clone was observed many times. With the read ending 3 residues before the CDR3 end, the germline J gene is used to fill in that end. V and J are TRBV29-1 and TRBJ2-3; 8 nucleotides match TRBD1. V gave up 3 bases and J gave up 6 bases; unmatched junction bases: 8. The CDR3 is 14 residues long. Per the germline V gene, CDR1 is SQVTM and CDR2 is ANQGSEA. The CDR3 DNA, read in part, is TGCAGCGTTGACTTGCAGGGGGCCCCCGATACG. This gives the protein CSVDLQGAPDT. The entire CDR3 protein reads CSVDLQGAPDTQYF.

This clone was recorded at least ten times. The read gets to within 3 residues of the CDR3 end, and the germline J gene fills in the rest. This rearrangement joins TRBV4-1 to TRBJ2-1; 10 bases line up with TRBD2. The junction had 11 bases not matched to a gene; V was cut back by 0 bases and J by 6 bases. CDR1 is MGHRA and CDR2 is YSYEKL in the germline V gene. This CDR3 has 18 amino acids. The CDR3: CASSQDPPRLAGFNEQFF. Partial CDR3 DNA: TGCGCCAGCAGCCAAGACCCCCCAAGACTAGCGGGTTTCAATGAG.

The sample holds many counts of this clone. The DNA ends 3 residues before the CDR3 does, and the rest of the CDR3 is filled in from the germline J gene. J is TRBJ2-5 and V is TRBV20-1, with 8 bases fitting TRBD1. CDR1 and CDR2 from the germline V gene are DFQATT and SNEGSKA (reference sequence). The V and J ends lost 3 bases and 5 bases, in that order; junction bases with no gene match: 11. This CDR3 region has 15 residues. CDR3 protein: CSASAGTGNVETQYF. The CDR3 bases that were read are TGCAGTGCTAGCGCCGGGACAGGAAATGTCGAGACC.

This clone occurred many times. The DNA ends 3 residues before the CDR3 does, and the rest of the CDR3 is filled in from the germline J gene. This rearrangement joins TRBV7-8 to TRBJ2-6; possible D gene TRBD1, 6 bases. V gave up 1 base and J gave up 0 bases, with 13 bases separating them. This CDR3 has 18 amino acids. Per germline, CDR1 SGHVS and CDR2 FQNEAQ. CDR3 in amino acids: CASSLVAGAHSGANVLTF. The covered CDR3 bases are TGTGCCAGCAGCTTAGTGGCAGGGGCCCACTCTGGGGCCAACGTC.

In its sample, this clone was seen a few times. The read halts 3 residues ahead of the CDR3 end, with the missing end drawn from the germline J gene. V and J are TRBV11-2 and TRBJ2-7, with 9 bases matching TRBD1. Trimming at V came to 5 bases and at J to 4 bases, leaving 6 bases not matched to a gene. The CDR3 runs 14 residues. The germline V gene has CDR1 SGHAT and CDR2 FQNNGV. The DNA read from the CDR3 is TGTGCCAGCAGCGGACCGGGACAGGGTTACGAG. It translates to CASSGPGQGYE. The whole CDR3 sequence reads CASSGPGQGYEQYF.

This clone was observed many times. With the read ending 3 residues before the CDR3 end, the germline J gene is used to fill in that end. The V gene is TRBV12-5, the J gene TRBJ2-5, with 11 positions matching TRBD2. CDR3 length equals 18 residues. Germline assignment: CDR1 LGHNT and CDR2 FRNRAP. Trimming removed 0 bases from V and 0 bases from J; junction bases left unmatched: 6. The CDR3 bases that were read are TGTGCTAGTGGTTTGGTGGCTAGCGGGGGGCCGTACCAAGAGACC. Protein product: CASGLVASGGPYQET. The full CDR3 is CASGLVASGGPYQETQYF.

This clone was counted at least ten times. The read halts 3 residues ahead of the CDR3 end, with the missing end drawn from the germline J gene. V and J are TRBV5-1 and TRBJ1-6; no clear D gene. The CDR3 covers 13 residues. V gave up 3 bases and J gave up 9 bases, with 10 bases separating them. Per the germline V gene, CDR1 is SGHRS and CDR2 is YFSETQ. CDR3 protein: CASSWTESSPLHF. Partial CDR3 DNA: TGCGCCAGCAGCTGGACTGAAAGTTCACCC.

Ten or more counts support this clone. The DNA ends 3 residues before the CDR3 does, and the rest of the CDR3 is filled in from the germline J gene. This chain links TRBV19 with TRBJ2-2; TRBD1 matches 7 bases. Trimming cost V 4 bases and J 3 bases; bases outside gene matches: 11. Germline V CDR1 and CDR2: LNHDA, SQIVND (reference sequence). This CDR3 spans 17 amino acids. The CDR3 DNA, read in part, is TGTGCCAGTAGTAAGAACAGGGGCGACTTACACACCGGGGAG. This gives the protein CASSKNRGDLHTGE. Given in full, the CDR3 is CASSKNRGDLHTGELFF.

This clone was seen many times. CDR3 bases read: TGTGCCAGCACCGCCCGGGGCGGGGGGTACAATGAG. It codes for CASTARGGGYNE. The entire CDR3 sequence reads CASTARGGGYNEQFF. V and J are TRBV2 and TRBJ2-1, with 8 nucleotides matching TRBD2. The read halts 3 residues ahead of the CDR3 end, with the missing end drawn from the germline J gene. CDR1 SNHLY and CDR2 FYNNEI come from the germline V gene. CDR3 size: 15 residues. V lost 7 bases to trimming and J lost 4 bases; unmatched junction nucleotides: 9.

This clone was observed many times. The read ends 3 residues before the CDR3 terminus; that terminus is restored from the germline J gene. This chain uses TRBV20-1 with TRBJ2-3; 12 bases fit TRBD2. This CDR3 has 18 residues. Unmatched junction bases numbered 11, after V lost 3 bases and J lost 1 base. The germline V gene has CDR1 DFQATT and CDR2 SNEGSKA (reference sequence). The covered CDR3 bases are TGCAGTGCTAGTGCGGTCGGGGCTAGCGGGGGGGGCACAGATACG. Its protein is CSASAVGASGGGTDT. The whole CDR3 protein reads CSASAVGASGGGTDTQYF.

About this clone: The read is 3 residues too short to cover the CDR3 end, so that end is filled in from the germline J gene. This sequence joins TRBV7-6 and TRBJ1-2; 9 bases are a match to TRBD1. Germline CDR1 is SGHVS and CDR2 is FNYEAQ. The CDR3 consists of 16 residues. With 7 bases clipped from V and 4 bases from J, the junction kept 13 bases outside the gene matches. Incomplete CDR3 DNA: TGTGCCAGCAACCCACCAGTCGGACAGGGGAGCTATGGC. This gives the protein CASNPPVGQGSYG. In full, the CDR3 reads CASNPPVGQGSYGYTF.

This clone was found many times. Mismatch with germline at one junction end may stem from a read error. Read coverage stops 3 residues before the CDR3 terminus; the germline J gene supplies the remainder. The chain couples TRBV12-3 or TRBV12-4 to TRBJ2-2; TRBD1 aligns across 8 bases. The CDR3 has 15 amino acids. The sequenced CDR3 bases are TGTGCCGGCAGCCGAGGACAGGGATTTTCCGGGGAG. Amino acids: CAGSRGQGFSGE. The whole CDR3 protein is CAGSRGQGFSGELFF.

This clone was recorded at least ten times. The read ends 3 residues early relative to the CDR3; the germline J gene fills the gap. The gene calls are TRBV19 and TRBJ1-1; D perhaps matches TRBD1 (5 bases). The CDR3 consists of 12 residues. Germline values: CDR1 LNHDA, CDR2 SQIVND (reference sequence). Deletions cut 7 bases from V and 4 bases from J, with 10 bases between. CDR3 sequence: CASIGAFTEAFF. The CDR3 DNA, read in part, is TGTGCCAGTATAGGGGCTTTCACTGAA.

This clone was observed many times. Read sequence stops 3 residues before the CDR3 end, and the germline J gene provides the missing end. V gene TRBV7-9 combines with J gene TRBJ1-2; D is unresolved. Trimming cost V 3 bases and J 2 bases, with 7 bases left between them. The CDR3 has 13 amino acids. CDR1 SEHNR and CDR2 FQNEAQ come from the germline V gene (reference sequence). This CDR3 reads CASSFSSNYGYTF. The sequenced CDR3 bases are TGTGCCAGCAGCTTTAGCAGCAACTATGGC. The full variable domain, with the rest looked up from reference TRBV7-9 and TRBJ1-2, is DTGVSQNPRHKITKRGQNVTFRCDPISEHNRLYWYRQTLGQGPEFLTYFQNEAQLEKSRLLSDRFSAERPKGSFSTLEIQRTEQGDSAMYLCASSFSSNYGYTFGSGTRLTVV.

This clone was seen at least ten times. The DNA ends 3 residues before the CDR3 does, and the rest of the CDR3 is filled in from the germline J gene. The rearrangement links TRBV30 to TRBJ1-4; maybe TRBD1 (6 bases). The CDR3 spans 15 residues. V gave up 3 bases and J gave up 0 bases, with 11 bases separating them. Germline V gene data show CDR1 as GTSNPN and CDR2 as SVGIG (reference sequence). The covered CDR3 bases are TGTGCCTGGAGCCCAGGACAGACAACTAATGAAAAA. Protein: CAWSPGQTTNEK. The whole CDR3 sequence is CAWSPGQTTNEKLFF.

This clone occurred many times. The read gets to within 3 residues of the CDR3 end, and the germline J gene fills in the rest. The chain couples TRBV5-1 to TRBJ1-1, with D possibly being TRBD1 (6 bases). The V gene's germline CDR1 is SGHRS and CDR2 YFSETQ. V dropped 2 bases and J dropped 4 bases, with 9 bases sitting between them. The CDR3 runs 13 residues. Incomplete CDR3 DNA: TGCGCCAGCAGCTTCGGAGGGGGCACTGAA. This sequence encodes CASSFGGGTE. The entire CDR3 is CASSFGGGTEAFF.